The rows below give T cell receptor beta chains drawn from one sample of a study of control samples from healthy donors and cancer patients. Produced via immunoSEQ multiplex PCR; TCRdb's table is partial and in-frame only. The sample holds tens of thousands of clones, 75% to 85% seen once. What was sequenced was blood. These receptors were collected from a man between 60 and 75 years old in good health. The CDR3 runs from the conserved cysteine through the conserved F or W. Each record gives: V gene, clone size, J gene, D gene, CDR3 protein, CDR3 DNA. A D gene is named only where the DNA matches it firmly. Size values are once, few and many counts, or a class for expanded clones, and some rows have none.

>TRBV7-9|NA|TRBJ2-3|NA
CASSSTDTQYF
TGTGCCAGCAGCTCCACAGATACGCAGTATTTT
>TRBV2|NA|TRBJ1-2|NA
CASSEEQIYGYTF
TGTGCCAGCAGTGAAGAACAGATATATGGCTACACCTTC
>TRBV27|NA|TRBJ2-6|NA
CASSFLSGANVLTF
TGTGCCAGCAGTTTCCTGTCTGGGGCCAACGTCCTGACTTTC
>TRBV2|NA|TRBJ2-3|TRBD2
CASRERETTDTQYF
TGTGCCAGCAGGGAGCGGGAGACCACAGATACGCAGTATTTT
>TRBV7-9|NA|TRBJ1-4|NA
CASSPRLGINEKLFF
TGTGCCAGCAGCCCGCGATTAGGGATCAATGAAAAACTGTTTTTT
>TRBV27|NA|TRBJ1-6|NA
CASSLRGAGNSPLHF
TGTGCCAGCAGTTTACGGGGGGCCGGGAATTCACCCCTCCACTTT
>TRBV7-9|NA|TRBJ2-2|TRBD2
CASSLVLAGNTGELFF
TGTGCCAGCAGCTTAGTGCTAGCGGGGAACACCGGGGAGCTGTTTTTT
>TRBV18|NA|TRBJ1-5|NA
CASSDETGVTPQHF
TGTGCCAGCTCAGATGAGACAGGTGTGACGCCCCAGCATTTT
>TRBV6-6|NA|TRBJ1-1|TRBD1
CASREDRGWNTEAFF
TGTGCCAGCAGAGAGGACAGGGGATGGAACACTGAAGCTTTCTTT
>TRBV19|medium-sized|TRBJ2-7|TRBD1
CASRKRQGVYEQYF
TGTGCCAGTAGGAAAAGACAGGGAGTCTACGAGCAGTACTTC
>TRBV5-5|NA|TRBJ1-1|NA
CASTGNTEAFF
TGTGCCAGCACCGGGAACACTGAAGCTTTCTTT
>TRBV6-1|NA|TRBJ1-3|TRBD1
CASSDRGQVGNTIYF
TGTGCCAGCAGTGACAGGGGGCAAGTTGGAAACACCATATATTTT
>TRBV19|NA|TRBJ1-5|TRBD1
CATWDSGQPQHF
TGTGCCACCTGGGACAGCGGGCAGCCCCAGCATTTT
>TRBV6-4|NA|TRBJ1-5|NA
CASSPRAPNQPQHF
TGTGCCAGCAGTCCCCGGGCCCCCAATCAGCCCCAGCATTTT
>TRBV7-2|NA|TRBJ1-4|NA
CASSLVVLGAGNEKLFF
TGTGCCAGCAGCTTAGTCGTCCTTGGAGCGGGTAATGAAAAACTGTTTTTT
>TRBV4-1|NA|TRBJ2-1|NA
CASSQDPRLVPEQFF
TGCGCCAGCAGCCAAGATCCCAGACTAGTTCCTGAGCAGTTCTTC